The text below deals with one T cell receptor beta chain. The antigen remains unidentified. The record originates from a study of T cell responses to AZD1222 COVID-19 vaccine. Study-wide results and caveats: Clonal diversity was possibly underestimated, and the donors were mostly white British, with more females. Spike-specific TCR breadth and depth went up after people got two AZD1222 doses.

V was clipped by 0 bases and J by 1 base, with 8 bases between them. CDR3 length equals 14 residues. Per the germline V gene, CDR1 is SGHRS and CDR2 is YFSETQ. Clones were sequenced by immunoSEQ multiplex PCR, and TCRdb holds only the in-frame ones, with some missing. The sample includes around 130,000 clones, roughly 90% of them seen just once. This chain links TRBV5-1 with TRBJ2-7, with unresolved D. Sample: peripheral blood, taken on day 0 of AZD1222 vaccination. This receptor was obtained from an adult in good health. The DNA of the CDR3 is TGCGCCAGCAGCTTGGGACGGATTTCCTACGAGCAGTACTTC. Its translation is CASSLGRISYEQYF.